One and the same sample provided the 5 T cell receptor beta chains below, sequenced in a study of graft-versus-host responses after intestinal transplantation. Measured with immunoSEQ multiplex PCR; TCRdb has only the in-frame clones, and not every one. The sample shows 100,000 to 120,000 clones, 85% to 95% of them seen only once. No antigen has been identified for these receptors. The input for sequencing was unstimulated CD8+ T cells sorted from spleen or lymph node cells, taken before intestinal transplant. All receptors come from a human donor who received an intestinal transplant.

This rearrangement joins TRBV6-6 to TRBJ1-5, with D hard to call. Germline assignment: CDR1 MNHNY and CDR2 SVGAGI (reference sequence). The V gene lost 2 bases and the J gene lost 8 bases, with 13 bases spanning the gap. CDR3 length equals 14 residues. The CDR3 nucleotides read TGTGCCAGCAGTTACGGTCAATCCGGGGAGCCCCAGCATTTT. As protein: CASSYGQSGEPQHF.

This clone occurred once. The rearrangement joins TRBV6-1 to TRBJ2-7; D unclear. The CDR3 is 17 residues long. The V gene's germline CDR1 is MNHNS and CDR2 SASEGT. The V gene lost 0 bases and the J gene lost 3 bases, with 18 bases spanning the gap. CDR3 sequence reads: CASSEALLLLKYYEQYF. CDR3 DNA: TGTGCCAGCAGTGAAGCGCTGCTCCTATTAAAATACTACGAGCAGTACTTC.

To note about this clone: Other nucleotide sequences from this sample produce the same CDR3. The V and J genes are TRBV9 and TRBJ2-3; 9 bases are shared with TRBD2. The V segment lost 0 bases and the J segment 4 bases; nucleotides outside the gene matches: 3. CDR1 is SGDLS and CDR2 is YYNGEE in the germline V gene. The CDR3 is 15 amino acids. The CDR3 here is CASSVVAGGPDTQYF. CDR3 in DNA: TGTGCCAGCAGCGTAGTGGCGGGAGGGCCAGATACGCAGTATTTT.

The gene calls are TRBV5-1 and TRBJ2-7; D unclear. V lost 0 bases to trimming and J lost 5 bases, with 12 bases between them. CDR1 SGHRS and CDR2 YFSETQ come from the germline V gene. The CDR3 totals 14 residues. The CDR3 nucleotides are TGCGCCAGCAGCTTGGAAACAGTCCTCGACGAGCAGTACTTC. Translating gives CASSLETVLDEQYF.

The genes are TRBV9 and TRBJ2-5; D is undetermined. The germline V gene has CDR1 SGDLS and CDR2 YYNGEE. There are 13 residues in the CDR3. V lost 0 bases and J 5 bases, leaving 8 bases between the germline ends. The CDR3 sequence: CASSVDGVETQYF. The CDR3 DNA reads TGTGCCAGCAGCGTAGATGGGGTCGAGACCCAGTACTTC.